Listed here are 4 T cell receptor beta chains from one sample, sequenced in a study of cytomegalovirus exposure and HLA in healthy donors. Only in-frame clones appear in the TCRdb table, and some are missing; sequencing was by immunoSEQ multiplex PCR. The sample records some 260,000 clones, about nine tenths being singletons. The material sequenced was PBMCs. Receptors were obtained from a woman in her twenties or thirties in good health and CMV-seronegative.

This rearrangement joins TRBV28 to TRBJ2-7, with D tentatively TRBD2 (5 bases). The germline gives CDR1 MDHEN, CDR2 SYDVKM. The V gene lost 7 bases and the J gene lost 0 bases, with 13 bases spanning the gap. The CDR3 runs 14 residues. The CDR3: CASIRSGSSYEQYF. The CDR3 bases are TGTGCCAGCATCAGAAGCGGCAGCTCCTACGAGCAGTACTTC.

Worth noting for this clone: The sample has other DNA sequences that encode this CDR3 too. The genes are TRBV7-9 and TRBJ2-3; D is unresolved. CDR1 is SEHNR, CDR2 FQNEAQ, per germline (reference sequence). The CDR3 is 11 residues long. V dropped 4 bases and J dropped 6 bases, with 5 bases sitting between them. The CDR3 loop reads CASSSQDTQYF. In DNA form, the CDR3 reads TGTGCCAGCAGCTCCCAGGATACGCAGTATTTT. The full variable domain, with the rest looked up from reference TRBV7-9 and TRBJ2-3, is DTGVSQNPRHKITKRGQNVTFRCDPISEHNRLYWYRQTLGQGPEFLTYFQNEAQLEKSRLLSDRFSAERPKGSFSTLEIQRTEQGDSAMYLCASSSQDTQYFGPGTRLTVL.

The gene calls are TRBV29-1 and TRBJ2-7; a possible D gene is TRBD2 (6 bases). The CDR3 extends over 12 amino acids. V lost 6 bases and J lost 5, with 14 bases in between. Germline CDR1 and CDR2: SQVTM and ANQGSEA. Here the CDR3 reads CSVLSRLDEQYF. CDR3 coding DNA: TGCAGCGTCCTCTCTAGACTAGACGAGCAGTACTTC.

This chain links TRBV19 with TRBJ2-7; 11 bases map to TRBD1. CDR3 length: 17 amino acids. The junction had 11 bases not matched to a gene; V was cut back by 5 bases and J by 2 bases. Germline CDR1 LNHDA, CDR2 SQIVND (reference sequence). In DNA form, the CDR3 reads TGTGCCAGTAGTTCCCGAGGACAGGGGGCGAAAACCTACGAGCAGTACTTC. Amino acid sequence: CASSSRGQGAKTYEQYF.